This T cell receptor (beta chain) was recorded in a study of blood T cells in healthy people across ages. The study's findings and limits: Estimates of diversity drawn from one million T cells were considered underestimates.

Drawn from each donor were roughly 10 milliliters of peripheral blood. Then a second PCR, running roughly 7 to 11 cycles, was carried out with a sample-barcoded 5' primer and a J-beta primer mix. MiXCR, run by TCRdb on the 5' RACE reads, gives a single entry per CDR3 protein. Of about 800,000 distinct CDR3 sequences in the sample, about 47% are singletons; the top ten hold about a sixth. Points on this clonotype: Antigen specificity is unknown.

The CDR3 sequence is 14 residues long. Germline V gives CDR1 SGHVS, CDR2 FQNEAQ. V dropped 1 base and J dropped 5 bases, with 11 bases sitting between them. This sequence originates from an elderly man in good health. Sequencing used blood. The chain links TRBV7-8 to TRBJ2-5, with unresolved D. CDR3 bases: TGTGCCAGCAGCTTAGAGGCGGCTTTGGAGACCCAGTACTTC. Translating gives CASSLEAALETQYF.